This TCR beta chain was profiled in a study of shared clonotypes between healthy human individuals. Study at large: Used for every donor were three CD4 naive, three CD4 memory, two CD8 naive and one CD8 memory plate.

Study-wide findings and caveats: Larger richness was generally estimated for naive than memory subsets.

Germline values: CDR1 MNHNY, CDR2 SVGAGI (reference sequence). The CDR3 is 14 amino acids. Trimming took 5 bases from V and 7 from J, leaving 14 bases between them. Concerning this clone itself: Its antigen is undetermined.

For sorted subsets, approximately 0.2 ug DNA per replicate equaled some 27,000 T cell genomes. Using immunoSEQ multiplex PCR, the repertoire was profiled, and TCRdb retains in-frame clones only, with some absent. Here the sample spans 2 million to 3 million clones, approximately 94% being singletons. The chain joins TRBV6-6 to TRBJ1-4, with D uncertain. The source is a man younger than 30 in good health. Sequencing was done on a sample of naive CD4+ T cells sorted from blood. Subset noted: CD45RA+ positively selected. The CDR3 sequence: CASSKGDLGEKLFF. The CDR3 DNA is TGTGCCAGCAGTAAGGGTGATCTCGGTGAAAAACTGTTTTTT.